The 7 T cell receptor beta chains below come from one sample, sequenced in a study of T cells in Graves' hyperthyroidism and ophthalmopathy. Amplification yielded TCR beta CDR3 regions, with RNA transcripts as the source. A first-round RT-PCR of the TCR CDR3 used the HTBI primer set. From the multiplex PCR reads, TCRdb called clonotypes with MiXCR, one entry per CDR3 protein. The sample consists of over 700,000 distinct CDR3 sequences, over 35% of them appearing once. The sample consisted of blood. These receptors were obtained from a man aged 18-30 years with Graves' hyperthyroidism.

The sample holds a few counts of this clonotype. The J gene is TRBJ2-7, the V gene TRBV11-2, with D perhaps matching TRBD2 (6 bases). V was pared by 7 bases and J by 9 bases, with 19 bases between. The germline V gene encodes CDR1 SGHAT and CDR2 FQNNGV. The CDR3 totals 13 residues. The CDR3 sequence: CASTDQEWGGQYF. CDR3 bases: TGTGCCAGCACCGACCAGGAGTGGGGAGGGCAGTACTTC.

This clonotype was found many times. The V gene is TRBV10-3, the J gene TRBJ1-5; perhaps TRBD1 as D (5 bases). This CDR3 is built from 15 residues. Germline loops: CDR1 ENHRY, CDR2 SYGVKD. The germline V and J ends were trimmed by 4 bases and 2 bases, with 12 bases remaining between them. The CDR3 loop reads CAISGGGTGNQPQHF. The DNA of the CDR3 is TGTGCCATCAGTGGAGGTGGGACGGGCAATCAGCCCCAGCATTTT.

J is TRBJ2-2 and V is TRBV5-1; D unresolved. Trimming took off 2 bases at V and 1 base at J, with 12 bases between the two ends. CDR1 SGHRS and CDR2 YFSETQ come from the germline V gene. The CDR3 extends over 16 amino acids. The CDR3 nucleotides are TGCGCCAGCAGCTTCGGCCAGACCGTGAACACCGGGGAGCTGTTTTTT. This encodes CASSFGQTVNTGELFF.

This chain links TRBV7-9 with TRBJ2-7, with D possibly called TRBD1 or TRBD2 (5 bases each). The CDR3 is made up of 15 amino acids. The germline V and J ends were trimmed by 5 bases and 2 bases, with 16 bases remaining between them. Germline V gene data show CDR1 as SEHNR and CDR2 as FQNEAQ (reference sequence). The chain's CDR3 is CASSQDWTDTYEQYF. The CDR3 DNA reads as TGTGCCAGCAGCCAGGACTGGACGGACACCTACGAGCAGTACTTC.

This chain joins TRBV7-2 and TRBJ2-7, with D possibly TRBD1 on 5 matching bases. The CDR3 totals 14 residues. From germline, CDR1 is SGHTA and CDR2 FQGNSA. V was pared by 5 bases and J by 0 bases, with 11 bases between. The CDR3 region is CASSQTTVSYEQYF. The CDR3 coding sequence is TGTGCCAGCAGCCAGACGACAGTCTCCTACGAGCAGTACTTC.

This clonotype was counted between two and nine times. The V call is TRBV7-9, the J call TRBJ2-7, with D maybe TRBD1 (6 bases). Trimming removed 7 bases at V and 1 base at J, with 11 bases between. This CDR3 contains 13 residues. Germline values: CDR1 SEHNR, CDR2 FQNEAQ (reference sequence). The CDR3 DNA follows: TGTGCCAGCACTCGGACAGAATCCTACGAGCAGTACTTC. The encoded protein is CASTRTESYEQYF.

This chain connects TRBV29-1 to TRBJ2-2; no firm D call. V was clipped by 8 bases and J by 3 bases, with 16 bases between them. The CDR3 is 14 amino acids. The germline gives CDR1 SQVTM, CDR2 ANQGSEA. The CDR3, as DNA: TGCAGCTCCCTCATTGGACGGGACACCGGGGAGCTGTTTTTT. It encodes CSSLIGRDTGELFF.